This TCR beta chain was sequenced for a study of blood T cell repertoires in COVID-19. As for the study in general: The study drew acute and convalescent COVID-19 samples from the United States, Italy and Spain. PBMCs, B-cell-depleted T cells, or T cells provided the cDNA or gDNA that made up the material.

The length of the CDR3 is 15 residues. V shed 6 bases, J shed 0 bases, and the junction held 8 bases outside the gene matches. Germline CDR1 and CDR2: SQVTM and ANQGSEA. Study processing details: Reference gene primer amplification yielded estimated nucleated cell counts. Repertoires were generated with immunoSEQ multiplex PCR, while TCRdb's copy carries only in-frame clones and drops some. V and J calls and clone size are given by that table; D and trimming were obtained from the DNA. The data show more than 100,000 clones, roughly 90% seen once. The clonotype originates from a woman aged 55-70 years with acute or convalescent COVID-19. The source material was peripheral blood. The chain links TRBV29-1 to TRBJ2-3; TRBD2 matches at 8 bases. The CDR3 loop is CSVPPGGRSTDTQYF. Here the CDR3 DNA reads TGCAGCGTGCCCCCGGGCGGGAGGAGCACAGATACGCAGTATTTT.